One and the same sample provided the 31 T cell receptor beta chains below, sequenced in a study of radiation and T cells in renal cell carcinoma. Noted treatment: treatment-naive control, cytoreductive nephrectomy. Here immunoSEQ multiplex PCR was the method, and the copy in TCRdb shows in-frame clones only, minus some. The repertoire holds 20,000 or so clones, with roughly 53% as singletons. Source: tumor tissue, taken from a patient whose treatment was nephrectomy without radiotherapy. The source of these receptors is a human donor with renal cell carcinoma.

The chain is built from TRBV4-1 and TRBJ1-2, with D maybe TRBD1 (5 bases). V was shortened by 1 base and J by 6 bases, with 15 bases between the two germline ends. The CDR3 totals 15 residues. CDR1 is MGHRA and CDR2 is YSYEKL in the germline V gene. The CDR3 DNA reads TGCGCCAGCAGCCAAGTCGGCGGGGCTAAAGATGGCTACACCTTC. This gives the protein CASSQVGGAKDGYTF.

The chain couples TRBV27 to TRBJ1-5; TRBD1 agrees at 8 bases. This CDR3 region has 15 residues. After removal of 6 bases from V and 5 bases from J, the junction contained 9 bases not matched to a gene. Germline CDR1 and CDR2: MNHEY and SMNVEV (reference sequence). CDR3 nucleotides: TGTGCCAGCAGACAGACAGGGGTCCGAGATCAGCCCCAGCATTTT. It translates to CASRQTGVRDQPQHF.

In this sample, this clone turned up a few times. The rearrangement uses TRBV6-5 and TRBJ1-3; D not certain. Germline assignment: CDR1 MNHEY and CDR2 SVGAGI. V was trimmed by 2 bases and J by 4 bases, leaving 9 bases between them. CDR3 length equals 14 residues. CDR3 sequence (DNA): TGTGCCAGCAGTTACACAGTCTCGGGAAACACCATATATTTT. It codes for CASSYTVSGNTIYF.

Only a few counts were recorded for this clone. The chain has TRBV27 and TRBJ1-3; TRBD1 agrees at 8 bases. The CDR3 loop spans 13 amino acids. V lost 5 bases and J lost 7; bases outside the gene matches: 4. Per the germline V gene, CDR1 is MNHEY and CDR2 is SMNVEV (reference sequence). CDR3: CASSQSGGNTIYF. In nucleotides, the CDR3 is TGTGCCAGCAGTCAATCAGGGGGCAACACCATATATTTT.

This clone has only a few counts. The CDR3 loop reads CASSQDLGRHTEAFF. CDR3 nucleotides: TGTGCCAGCAGCCAAGACTTGGGCAGACACACTGAAGCTTTCTTT. The rearrangement uses TRBV4-2 and TRBJ1-1; D gene ambiguous. The CDR3 loop spans 15 amino acids. Germline CDR1 reads LGHNA; CDR2 reads YNFKEQ. The V end lost 0 bases, the J end lost 3 bases, and 11 bases lay between the germline ends.

This clone was seen a few times. J is TRBJ1-2 and V is TRBV30; D remains unclear. V lost 1 base, J lost 8 bases, and 11 bases lay in between. This CDR3 is 12 amino acids long. Germline V gene data show CDR1 as GTSNPN and CDR2 as SVGIG (reference sequence). CDR3 sequence: CAWSARKEGYTF. Written as DNA, the CDR3 is TGTGCCTGGAGTGCGCGTAAGGAGGGCTACACCTTC.

The V call is TRBV19, the J call TRBJ1-1; 8 bases map to TRBD1. In germline, CDR1 is LNHDA, CDR2 SQIVND (reference sequence). The CDR3 sequence is 14 residues long. With 5 bases clipped from V and 0 bases from J, the junction kept 2 bases outside the gene matches. This CDR3 is CASSRTGMNTEAFF. Here the CDR3 DNA reads TGTGCCAGTAGTCGGACAGGGATGAACACTGAAGCTTTCTTT.

V is TRBV19 and J is TRBJ1-5; D gene uncertain. In germline, CDR1 is LNHDA, CDR2 SQIVND (reference sequence). The V and J ends lost 3 bases and 1 base respectively, with 13 bases between them. The CDR3 totals 16 residues. The CDR3 reads CASSIIAVVSNQPQHF. DNA of the CDR3: TGTGCCAGTAGTATCATAGCCGTGGTGAGCAATCAGCCCCAGCATTTT. Together with reference TRBV19 and TRBJ1-5, the CDR3 gives the full variable domain: DGGITQSPKYLFRKEGQNVTLSCEQNLNHDAMYWYRQDPGQGLRLIYYSQIVNDFQKGDIAEGYSVSREKKESFPLTVTSAQKNPTAFYLCASSIIAVVSNQPQHFGDGTRLSIL.

Notes on this clone: The sample has other DNA sequences that encode this CDR3 too. This sequence joins TRBV5-4 and TRBJ1-1, with D tentatively TRBD1 (5 bases). Deletions cut 2 bases from V and 0 bases from J, with 14 bases between. Germline CDR1 SGHNT, CDR2 YYREEE (reference sequence). This CDR3 comprises 16 residues. The CDR3 DNA reads TGTGCCAGCAGCTTAGACCCGGGGGGGTTGAACACTGAAGCTTTCTTT. Translating it yields CASSLDPGGLNTEAFF.

The V and J genes are TRBV10-3 and TRBJ1-2; 7 bases agree with TRBD1. The CDR3 has 13 residues. Germline values: CDR1 ENHRY, CDR2 SYGVKD. J lost 3 bases, V lost 9 bases, and 7 bases had no gene match. The CDR3 loop is CAIGSGGYYGYTF. The CDR3 DNA reads TGTGCCATTGGTTCAGGGGGGTACTATGGCTACACCTTC.

This sequence joins TRBV4-1 and TRBJ2-1, with 8 bases fitting TRBD1. The J segment lost 8 bases and the V segment lost 1 base, leaving 13 bases of the junction unmatched. Germline assignment: CDR1 MGHRA and CDR2 YSYEKL. The CDR3 spans 17 residues. The CDR3 DNA is TGCGCCAGCAGCCAAGGACAGGGGAGCTACGGGGTCGATGAGCAGTTCTTC. Protein: CASSQGQGSYGVDEQFF.

The chain carries TRBV15 and TRBJ1-1; tentatively, D is TRBD1 (6 bases). The V and J ends lost 5 bases and 4 bases respectively, with 11 bases between them. Per germline, CDR1 LNHNV and CDR2 YYDKDF (reference sequence). This CDR3 contains 13 residues. CDR3 sequence (DNA): TGTGCCACCAGCTGGGGGCCGGGCACTGAAGCTTTCTTT. Encoded protein: CATSWGPGTEAFF.

This clone appeared a single time. This chain uses TRBV10-3 with TRBJ1-2; the D is unclear. The CDR3 consists of 14 residues. Between the trimmed V and J ends, which lost 2 bases and 6 bases, there was a span of 13 bases. Germline CDR1 is ENHRY and CDR2 is SYGVKD. For the CDR3, the DNA is TGTGCCATCAGTGAGGAACAGTGGAAGGATGGCTACACCTTC. Amino acid sequence: CAISEEQWKDGYTF.

The chain carries TRBV15 and TRBJ2-6; D call uncertain. Germline CDR1 LNHNV, CDR2 YYDKDF (reference sequence). V was pared by 1 base and J by 0 bases, with 4 bases between. CDR3 length: 15 amino acids. The CDR3: CATSRGNSGANVLTF. The DNA of the CDR3 is TGTGCCACCAGCAGAGGGAACTCTGGGGCCAACGTCCTGACTTTC.

The table lists this clone with many counts. The genes are TRBV7-2 and TRBJ2-5; 8 bases agree with TRBD1. Trimming took 3 bases from V and 5 from J; bases not matched to a gene: 5. Germline lookup yields CDR1 SGHTA and CDR2 FQGNSA. The CDR3 extends over 14 amino acids. The CDR3 spells CASSFPGGTETQYF. The CDR3 nucleotides read TGTGCCAGCAGCTTTCCAGGGGGCACTGAGACCCAGTACTTC.

V usage is TRBV5-1 and J usage is TRBJ1-1; tentatively, D is TRBD1 (5 bases). Germline V gene sequence: CDR1 SGHRS, CDR2 YFSETQ. CDR3 length: 13 amino acids. Trimming removed 3 bases at V and 1 base at J, with 7 bases between. The DNA for the CDR3 is TGCGCCAGCAGCTCAGGACAGAACACTGAAGCTTTCTTT. Encoded protein: CASSSGQNTEAFF.

The genes are TRBV7-2 and TRBJ1-6, with a tentative D call TRBD1 (6 bases). V gave up 4 bases and J gave up 14 bases, with 21 bases separating them. Germline CDR1 SGHTA, CDR2 FQGNSA. This CDR3 contains 15 residues. The CDR3 DNA reads TGTGCCAGCAGCTCGCGGGGGCAGGGCTTGAGGGCCCTCCACTTT. Translated: CASSSRGQGLRALHF. Together with reference TRBV7-2 and TRBJ1-6, the CDR3 gives the full variable domain: GAGVSQSPSNKVTEKGKDVELRCDPISGHTALYWYRQSLGQGLEFLIYFQGNSAPDKSGLPSDRFSAERTGGSVSTLTIQRTQQEDSAVYLCASSSRGQGLRALHFGNGTRLTVT.

The chain carries TRBV14 and TRBJ2-7; 8 bases agree with TRBD1. Germline V lookup: CDR1 SGHDN, CDR2 FVKESK. V was clipped by 4 bases and J by 7 bases; unmatched bases: 12. The CDR3 sequence is 15 residues long. CDR3: CASSPRDRIFDEQYF. CDR3 bases: TGTGCCAGCAGCCCCCGGGACAGGATATTTGATGAGCAGTACTTC.

This chain links TRBV4-2 with TRBJ1-1; weak D call: TRBD1 (6 bases). Germline-derived CDR1 and CDR2 are LGHNA and YNFKEQ. V lost 6 bases to trimming and J lost 1 base, with 9 bases between them. This CDR3 is built from 13 residues. The CDR3 DNA reads TGTGCCAGCAGGGGGACATCGAACACTGAAGCTTTCTTT. It codes for CASRGTSNTEAFF.

Relative to its sample, this clone is medium-sized. V gene TRBV5-4 combines with J gene TRBJ2-3; D remains unclear. The CDR3 consists of 14 residues. With 3 bases removed from V and 4 bases from J, the gap between germline ends came to 12 bases. Per the germline V gene, CDR1 is SGHNT and CDR2 is YYREEE (reference sequence). The CDR3 coding sequence is TGTGCCAGCAGCTGGGATACGGCCTCAGATACGCAGTATTTT. It yields the protein CASSWDTASDTQYF. Variable domain in full (rest from reference TRBV5-4 and TRBJ2-3): ETGVTQSPTHLIKTRGQQVTLRCSSQSGHNTVSWYQQALGQGPQFIFQYYREEENGRGNFPPRFSGLQFPNYSSELNVNALELDDSALYLCASSWDTASDTQYFGPGTRLTVL.

The V call is TRBV7-2, the J call TRBJ2-5, with D possibly called TRBD1 or TRBD2 (6 bases each). CDR1 is SGHTA and CDR2 is FQGNSA in the germline V gene. This CDR3 region has 15 residues. Trimming pared 2 bases from V and 5 bases from J, leaving 15 bases between. DNA for the CDR3: TGTGCCAGCAGCTTAAGGGGGGTAGCTAGGGAGACCCAGTACTTC. Amino acids: CASSLRGVARETQYF. The full variable domain, rest sourced from reference TRBV7-2 and TRBJ2-5, is GAGVSQSPSNKVTEKGKDVELRCDPISGHTALYWYRQSLGQGLEFLIYFQGNSAPDKSGLPSDRFSAERTGGSVSTLTIQRTQQEDSAVYLCASSLRGVARETQYFGPGTRLLVL.

V and J are TRBV18 and TRBJ2-7; D remains ambiguous. V was clipped by 3 bases and J by 6 bases, with 12 bases between them. The CDR3 covers 13 residues. Germline V gene lookup returns CDR1 KGHSH and CDR2 LQKENI. Here the CDR3 DNA reads TGTGCCAGCTCACCGCGGACCACCTTCGAGCAGTACTTC. This gives the protein CASSPRTTFEQYF.

This clone has just a few counts. The gene calls are TRBV30 and TRBJ1-3, with a weak D call TRBD1 (6 bases). The CDR3 contains 16 residues. V was trimmed by 2 bases and J by 0 bases, leaving 14 bases between them. Germline loops: CDR1 GTSNPN, CDR2 SVGIG (reference sequence). The CDR3 sequence is CAWSLTGLRSGNTIYF. The CDR3 DNA reads as TGTGCCTGGAGTTTGACAGGCCTCCGCTCTGGAAACACCATATATTTT.

The J gene is TRBJ1-6, the V gene TRBV5-1; no definite D call. Germline lookup yields CDR1 SGHRS and CDR2 YFSETQ. The CDR3 is 13 amino acids. V dropped 0 bases and J dropped 14 bases, with 12 bases sitting between them. CDR3 residues: CASSLVGSGALHF. CDR3 nucleotides: TGCGCCAGCAGCTTGGTAGGGAGTGGGGCCCTCCACTTT.

The rearrangement links TRBV7-8 to TRBJ2-7; D uncertain. V lost 4 bases and J lost 0, with 10 bases in between. CDR3 size: 14 residues. CDR1 and CDR2 (germline): SGHVS, FQNEAQ. Here the CDR3 reads CASSSDQSSYEQYF. The CDR3 DNA follows: TGTGCCAGCAGCTCGGACCAATCCTCCTACGAGCAGTACTTC.

This clone was seen just once. This sequence joins TRBV7-9 and TRBJ2-1; D might be TRBD1 (6 bases). CDR1 is SEHNR, CDR2 FQNEAQ, per germline (reference sequence). Trimming removed 5 bases from V and 10 bases from J, with 24 bases in between. This CDR3 has 16 residues. The CDR3 sequence is CASSPMDSAHNVEQFF. Here the CDR3 DNA reads TGTGCCAGCAGCCCAATGGACAGCGCCCACAATGTAGAGCAGTTCTTC.

J is TRBJ2-7 and V is TRBV2; 8 positions match TRBD2. CDR3 size: 16 residues. CDR1 is SNHLY, CDR2 FYNNEI, per germline. Losses at the gene ends were 4 bases for V and 3 bases for J; bases not matched to a gene: 11. DNA for the CDR3: TGTGCCAGCAGTGGGGGTCTAGCGGGCGCTTTCTACGAGCAGTACTTC. Its protein is CASSGGLAGAFYEQYF.

This chain joins TRBV15 and TRBJ2-1; tentatively, D is TRBD2 (6 bases). V was cut by 5 bases and J by 5 bases, with 16 bases left in between. The CDR3 covers 15 residues. Germline CDR1 is LNHNV and CDR2 is YYDKDF (reference sequence). The CDR3 loop reads CATSRRDVLNNEQFF. CDR3 coding DNA: TGTGCCACCAGCCGGAGGGACGTTCTTAACAATGAGCAGTTCTTC.

This clone was detected a few times. This chain uses TRBV9 with TRBJ2-3, with D unresolved. Trimming cost V 0 bases and J 4 bases, with 0 bases left between them. Germline V gene lookup returns CDR1 SGDLS and CDR2 YYNGEE. There are 11 residues in the CDR3. The CDR3 spells CASSVADTQYF. The CDR3 nucleotides read TGTGCCAGCAGCGTAGCAGATACGCAGTATTTT.

The J gene is TRBJ2-7, the V gene TRBV6-1; D possibly corresponds to TRBD1 (6 bases). Germline lookup yields CDR1 MNHNS and CDR2 SASEGT. V gave up 7 bases and J gave up 4 bases, with 17 bases separating them. The CDR3 is 14 residues long. Here the CDR3 reads CASNFLRTVYEQYF. The DNA for the CDR3 is TGTGCCAGCAATTTTCTCCGGACAGTTTACGAGCAGTACTTC.

The CDR3 bases are TGTGCCAGCAGCCCATCGGGGGGTAAGACCCAGTACTTC. Its translation is CASSPSGGKTQYF. This chain links TRBV7-9 with TRBJ2-5; 7 positions match TRBD2. CDR1 is SEHNR, CDR2 FQNEAQ, per germline (reference sequence). This CDR3 has 13 amino acids. Germline trimming cut 5 bases from V and 6 bases from J; bases unmatched to any gene: 6. The whole variable domain, filled in from reference TRBV7-9 and TRBJ2-5, reads DTGVSQNPRHKITKRGQNVTFRCDPISEHNRLYWYRQTLGQGPEFLTYFQNEAQLEKSRLLSDRFSAERPKGSFSTLEIQRTEQGDSAMYLCASSPSGGKTQYFGPGTRLLVL.